These 27 T cell receptor beta chains share one sample of origin, sequenced in a study of T cell responses to AZD1222 COVID-19 vaccine. Produced via immunoSEQ multiplex PCR; TCRdb's table is partial and in-frame only. The sample holds around 62,000 clones, around nine tenths seen once. This specimen was peripheral blood, taken on day 0 of AZD1222 vaccination. The receptors stem from an adult in good health.

J is TRBJ1-6 and V is TRBV12-1. TRBV12-1 is assigned pseudogene status. CDR3 length equals 14 residues. CDR3 region: CASSFGVSNSPLHF. CDR3 nucleotide sequence: TGTGCCAGCAGCTTTGGGGTGAGTAATTCACCCCTCCACTTT.

This clone was seen a single time. This sequence joins TRBV6-5 and TRBJ1-1, with D possibly being TRBD1 (5 bases). This CDR3 has 12 amino acids. Trimming stripped 10 bases from V and 4 bases from J, with 13 bases between. Germline loops: CDR1 MNHEY, CDR2 SVGAGI. CDR3 amino acids: CAIWGGFTEAFF. DNA of the CDR3: TGTGCCATCTGGGGGGGATTCACTGAAGCTTTCTTT.

CDR3 sequence: CAWKGGKETQYF. The CDR3 DNA sequence: TGTGCCTGGAAAGGTGGTAAAGAGACCCAGTACTTC. The genes are TRBV30 and TRBJ2-5, with D uncertain. The CDR3 spans 12 residues. CDR1 is GTSNPN and CDR2 is SVGIG in the germline V gene (reference sequence). V was shortened by 4 bases and J by 3 bases, with 9 bases between the two germline ends. Combining the CDR3 with reference TRBV30 and TRBJ2-5 gives the whole variable domain SQTIHQWPATLVQPVGSPLSLECTVEGTSNPNLYWYRQAAGRGLQLLFYSVGIGQISSEVPQNLSASRPQDRQFILSSKKLLLSDSGFYLCAWKGGKETQYFGPGTRLLVL.

The J gene is TRBJ1-3, the V gene TRBV3-1 (or the pseudogene TRBV3-2), with D possibly being TRBD1 (6 bases). Deletions cut 0 bases from V and 3 bases from J, with 12 bases between. Germline V gives CDR1 LGHDT, CDR2 YNNKEL (reference sequence). CDR3 size: 16 residues. The CDR3 protein is CASSQDAGGDGNTIYF. CDR3 sequence (DNA): TGTGCCAGCAGCCAAGATGCCGGGGGCGATGGAAACACCATATATTTT.

A note on this clone: The sample carries other DNA sequences with the same CDR3. The V gene is TRBV19, the J gene TRBJ1-2; weak D call: TRBD1 (5 bases). In germline, CDR1 is LNHDA, CDR2 SQIVND (reference sequence). The CDR3 is 12 amino acids. Deletions cut 5 bases from V and 3 bases from J, with 7 bases between. For the CDR3, the DNA is TGTGCCAGTAGTGACAGAGACTATGGCTACACCTTC. Its protein product is CASSDRDYGYTF.

The chain combines TRBV4-2 with TRBJ1-4; 9 bases map to TRBD1. There are 16 residues in the CDR3. The germline V gene encodes CDR1 LGHNA and CDR2 YNFKEQ. V lost 3 bases and J lost 5; bases outside the gene matches: 7. CDR3: CASSQNIQGANEKLFF. The CDR3, as DNA: TGTGCCAGCAGCCAGAACATACAGGGGGCGAATGAAAAACTGTTTTTT.

The chain couples TRBV6-1 to TRBJ2-7; tentative D call: TRBD2 (6 bases). Germline V gene lookup returns CDR1 MNHNS and CDR2 SASEGT. V was clipped by 1 base and J by 3 bases, with 13 bases between them. This CDR3 contains 15 residues. The CDR3 is CASSEGGGGIYEQYF. The CDR3, as DNA: TGTGCCAGCAGTGAAGGGGGAGGAGGAATCTACGAGCAGTACTTC.

A few counts support this clone. The chain has TRBV6-6 and TRBJ2-5; TRBD2 aligns across 8 bases. The CDR3 extends over 13 amino acids. The V segment lost 6 bases and the J segment 3 bases; nucleotides outside the gene matches: 3. CDR1 MNHNY and CDR2 SVGAGI come from the germline V gene (reference sequence). In nucleotides, the CDR3 is TGTGCCAGCAGGGATAGCGGGGAAGAGACCCAGTACTTC. This translates into CASRDSGEETQYF.

The gene calls are TRBV7-2 and TRBJ2-6, with D unclear. CDR3 length equals 17 residues. Germline V gene lookup returns CDR1 SGHTA and CDR2 FQGNSA. V was pared by 5 bases and J by 0 bases, with 14 bases between. The CDR3 reads CASSPTLLGSGANVLTF. DNA of the CDR3: TGTGCCAGCAGCCCCACTCTTTTGGGCTCTGGGGCCAACGTCCTGACTTTC.

The V and J genes are TRBV19 and TRBJ1-6; D gene ambiguous. Trimming cost V 5 bases and J 8 bases, with 16 bases left between them. Germline assignment: CDR1 LNHDA and CDR2 SQIVND (reference sequence). The length of the CDR3 is 15 residues. The CDR3 nucleotides are TGTGCCAGTAGTGTCGACAAGGGAATAGATTCACCCCTCCACTTT. Amino acids: CASSVDKGIDSPLHF.

J is TRBJ1-4 and V is TRBV9; tentative D call: TRBD1 (5 bases). This CDR3 spans 16 amino acids. The ends were cut back, 4 bases at V and 2 bases at J, with 15 bases in the middle. The germline V gene has CDR1 SGDLS and CDR2 YYNGEE. The CDR3 loop reads CASSLGVSRTNEKLFF. CDR3 in DNA: TGTGCCAGCAGCCTAGGGGTTTCGAGGACTAATGAAAAACTGTTTTTT.

V gene TRBV5-5 combines with J gene TRBJ2-4, with D maybe TRBD1 (6 bases). The CDR3 has 15 residues. Trimming took off 1 base at V and 6 bases at J, with 14 bases between the two ends. The germline V gene encodes CDR1 SGHKS and CDR2 YYEKEE (reference sequence). DNA of the CDR3: TGTGCCAGCAGCTTGAGCTGGGGGCTTGGAAACATTCAGTACTTC. It specifies CASSLSWGLGNIQYF.

The chain carries TRBV30 and TRBJ1-4; D ambiguous. Looked up from germline, CDR1 is GTSNPN and CDR2 is SVGIG (reference sequence). Trimming took 4 bases from V and 5 from J, leaving 5 bases between them. This CDR3 spans 11 amino acids. For the CDR3, the DNA is TGTGCCTGGATTGGGAATGAAAAACTGTTTTTT. Protein: CAWIGNEKLFF.

The chain is built from TRBV10-3 and TRBJ1-1; no definite D call. Trimming removed 0 bases from V and 1 base from J, with 0 bases in between. The CDR3 extends over 12 amino acids. Germline V gives CDR1 ENHRY, CDR2 SYGVKD. The CDR3 DNA reads as TGTGCCATCAGTGAGTCGAACACTGAAGCTTTCTTT. Translated: CAISESNTEAFF.

This clone came up once. J is TRBJ1-3 and V is TRBV10-3, with TRBD1 matching 8 bases. Germline-derived CDR1 and CDR2 are ENHRY and SYGVKD. Germline trimming cut 2 bases from V and 8 bases from J; bases unmatched to any gene: 5. This CDR3 is built from 14 residues. The CDR3 is CAISERDRSDTIYF. In nucleotides, the CDR3 is TGTGCCATCAGTGAGAGGGACAGGTCCGACACCATATATTTT.

V gene TRBV30 combines with J gene TRBJ2-5; 8 nucleotides agree with TRBD2. CDR1 and CDR2 (germline): GTSNPN, SVGIG (reference sequence). The J segment lost 5 bases and the V segment lost 1 base, leaving 9 bases of the junction unmatched. This CDR3 region has 15 residues. The CDR3: CAWSAVRGGRETQYF. The DNA for the CDR3 is TGTGCCTGGAGTGCCGTCCGGGGGGGCCGGGAGACCCAGTACTTC.

This rearrangement joins TRBV7-9 to TRBJ2-1; TRBD2 agrees at 15 bases. V was clipped by 0 bases and J by 8 bases; unmatched bases: 5. The CDR3 runs to 17 residues. CDR1 and CDR2 from the germline V gene are SEHNR and FQNEAQ (reference sequence). The CDR3 region is CASSLAAGLAGGHEQFF. CDR3 DNA sequence: TGTGCCAGCAGCTTAGCAGCGGGACTAGCGGGGGGCCATGAGCAGTTCTTC.

This chain joins TRBV5-8 and TRBJ1-2; D is possibly TRBD1 (5 bases). The V end lost 7 bases, the J end lost 2 bases, and 15 bases lay between the germline ends. Germline-derived CDR1 and CDR2 are SGHTS and YDEGEE. The CDR3 consists of 14 residues. CDR3 nucleotide sequence: TGTGCCAGCGCCCCCGATCGGGGGAACTATGGCTACACCTTC. It translates to CASAPDRGNYGYTF.

The gene calls are TRBV19 and TRBJ2-2; tentatively, D is TRBD1 or TRBD2 (6 bases each). V lost 0 bases, J lost 3 bases, and 20 bases lay in between. The germline gives CDR1 LNHDA, CDR2 SQIVND (reference sequence). This CDR3 contains 19 residues. This CDR3 is CASSIEGAWVADYTGELFF. The CDR3 coding sequence is TGTGCCAGTAGTATAGAGGGGGCGTGGGTAGCGGATTACACCGGGGAGCTGTTTTTT.

J is TRBJ2-1 and V is TRBV2, with no clear D. The CDR3 is made up of 14 amino acids. V was trimmed by 8 bases and J by 4 bases, leaving 15 bases between them. In germline, CDR1 is SNHLY, CDR2 FYNNEI. The CDR3: CASVLGQQYNEQFF. DNA for the CDR3: TGTGCCAGCGTTCTCGGCCAACAGTACAATGAGCAGTTCTTC.

In this sample, this clone turned up once. The CDR3 loop reads CASSQGGQTDTQYF. The CDR3 DNA is TGTGCCAGCTCGCAGGGGGGCCAGACAGATACGCAGTATTTT. V gene TRBV18 combines with J gene TRBJ2-3, with TRBD1 as a possible D gene (7 bases). V dropped 6 bases and J dropped 3 bases, with 13 bases sitting between them. This CDR3 is built from 14 residues. The germline gives CDR1 KGHSH, CDR2 LQKENI.

The rearrangement links TRBV10-2 to TRBJ2-7; tentative D call: TRBD1 (6 bases). V gave up 3 bases and J gave up 2 bases, with 14 bases separating them. Germline V gene lookup returns CDR1 WSHSY and CDR2 SAAADI. The CDR3 loop spans 15 amino acids. This CDR3 reads CASSDPRGRAYEQYF. In DNA form, the CDR3 reads TGCGCCAGCAGTGATCCCAGGGGAAGGGCCTACGAGCAGTACTTC.

The genes are TRBV6-5 and TRBJ2-4, with D perhaps matching TRBD2 (5 bases). CDR3 length: 15 residues. Trimming removed 10 bases at V and 0 bases at J, with 16 bases between. The germline gives CDR1 MNHEY, CDR2 SVGAGI. In DNA form, the CDR3 reads TGTGCCACCCAGGAGAGGAGGCTAGCCAAAAACATTCAGTACTTC. Translating gives CATQERRLAKNIQYF.

CDR3: CASSLVGQGVTEAFF. CDR3 coding DNA: TGCGCCAGCAGCTTGGTGGGACAGGGGGTAACTGAAGCTTTCTTT. The chain is built from TRBV5-1 and TRBJ1-1; 11 positions match TRBD1. The CDR3 runs to 15 residues. The J segment lost 5 bases and the V segment lost 0 bases, leaving 3 bases of the junction unmatched. Germline V gene lookup returns CDR1 SGHRS and CDR2 YFSETQ. The variable domain in full, completed from reference TRBV5-1 and TRBJ1-1, reads KAGVTQTPRYLIKTRGQQVTLSCSPISGHRSVSWYQQTPGQGLQFLFEYFSETQRNKGNFPGRFSGRQFSNSRSEMNVSTLELGDSALYLCASSLVGQGVTEAFFGQGTRLTVV.

The rearrangement joins TRBV11-2 to TRBJ1-1, with TRBD1 identical over 7 bases. Germline V gene sequence: CDR1 SGHAT, CDR2 FQNNGV. The J segment lost 1 base and the V segment lost 5 bases, leaving 7 bases of the junction unmatched. The CDR3 contains 15 residues. CDR3 DNA: TGTGCCAGCAGCCCCCGACAGGGACCGAACACTGAAGCTTTCTTT. It specifies CASSPRQGPNTEAFF.

The chain combines TRBV5-1 with TRBJ2-7; D uncertain. Per the germline V gene, CDR1 is SGHRS and CDR2 is YFSETQ. This CDR3 spans 13 amino acids. The germline V and J ends were trimmed by 4 bases and 7 bases, with 15 bases remaining between them. The CDR3 spells CASSIGTLGEQYF. The CDR3 DNA reads TGCGCCAGCAGCATTGGAACCCTCGGGGAGCAGTACTTC.

The chain recombines TRBV6-5 with TRBJ1-1; D call uncertain. V dropped 2 bases and J dropped 2 bases, with 6 bases sitting between them. Germline values: CDR1 MNHEY, CDR2 SVGAGI. There are 13 residues in the CDR3. In DNA, the CDR3 is TGTGCCAGCAGTTACGAGGCCAACACTGAAGCTTTCTTT. As protein: CASSYEANTEAFF.